Below are 30 T cell receptor beta chains sequenced from a single sample in a study of tumor-infiltrating lymphocytes in oesophageal squamous cell carcinoma. TCRdb independently ran MiXCR on the PCR reads; one entry per CDR3 protein. Seen here are about 12,000 distinct CDR3 sequences, approximately 48% observed once, and the top ten hold roughly 28%. The source material was esophageal tumor tissue. Receptors were obtained from a female donor with esophageal squamous cell carcinoma.

This clonotype qualifies as medium-sized. CDR3 region: CASSYFGDTQYF. The CDR3, as DNA: TGTGCCAGCAGTTACTTTGGCGATACGCAGTATTTT. The genes are TRBV6-6 and TRBJ2-3; the D is unclear. V shed 1 base and J shed 6 bases, with 5 bases lying between them. Germline values: CDR1 MNHNY, CDR2 SVGAGI (reference sequence). CDR3 length: 12 residues.

The chain is built from TRBV27 and TRBJ2-6; no clear D gene. Trimming stripped 3 bases from V and 0 bases from J, with 6 bases between. There are 15 residues in the CDR3. Germline values: CDR1 MNHEY, CDR2 SMNVEV (reference sequence). The DNA of the CDR3 is TGTGCCAGCAGTTTTACAAGCTCTGGGGCCAACGTCCTGACTTTC. This translates into CASSFTSSGANVLTF. The complete variable domain, with remaining parts taken from reference TRBV27 and TRBJ2-6, reads EAQVTQNPRYLITVTGKKLTVTCSQNMNHEYMSWYRQDPGLGLRQIYYSMNVEVTDKGDVPEGYKVSRKEKRNFPLILESPSPNQTSLYFCASSFTSSGANVLTFGAGSRLTVL.

This clonotype was seen only once. CDR3 residues: CASSRSGSSYNEQFF. The CDR3, as DNA: TGTGCCAGCAGCCGGAGCGGGAGCTCCTACAATGAGCAGTTCTTC. The J gene is TRBJ2-1, the V gene TRBV7-2; 8 nucleotides agree with TRBD2. This CDR3 is built from 15 residues. J gave up 0 bases and V 5 bases, and 3 bases lay outside the gene matches. CDR1 is SGHTA and CDR2 is FQGNSA in the germline V gene.

This chain uses TRBV7-6 with TRBJ2-5; the D call may be TRBD1 or TRBD2 (5 bases each). The CDR3 has 14 residues. Trimming took 3 bases from V and 2 from J, leaving 10 bases between them. Germline V CDR1 and CDR2: SGHVS, FNYEAQ. The CDR3 loop is CASSFGAIQETQYF. CDR3 nucleotide sequence: TGTGCCAGCAGCTTCGGGGCCATACAAGAGACCCAGTACTTC.

This clonotype was picked up many times. The V and J genes are TRBV7-8 and TRBJ1-2, with D perhaps matching TRBD1 (5 bases). V lost 1 base, J lost 8 bases, and 17 bases lay in between. The CDR3 contains 15 residues. Germline V gene lookup returns CDR1 SGHVS and CDR2 FQNEAQ. The CDR3 sequence: CASSLGLGGGLGYTF. Here the CDR3 DNA reads TGTGCCAGCAGCTTAGGTCTGGGCGGGGGATTAGGCTACACCTTC.

This clonotype appeared a few times. This chain uses TRBV24-1 with TRBJ2-1, with TRBD1 matching over 9 bases. The J call may be in error: the DNA end matches TRBJ2-5 better. This CDR3 comprises 17 residues. Germline values: CDR1 KGHDR, CDR2 SFDVKD. CDR3 DNA sequence: TGTGCCACCAGTGATCCGAACCCCGGGACAGGGCATAAGACCCAGTACTTC. It yields the protein CATSDPNPGTGHKTQYF.

This rearrangement joins TRBV7-2 to TRBJ2-7; possible D gene TRBD2, 6 bases. TRBJ2-1 matches the DNA end more closely, so the J call is doubtful. The germline V gene encodes CDR1 SGHTA and CDR2 FQGNSA. CDR3 length: 15 amino acids. CDR3 in amino acids: CASSPGLPVYNEQFF. CDR3 bases: TGTGCCAGCAGCCCTGGACTACCTGTGTACAATGAGCAGTTCTTC.

This clonotype is large within its sample. The gene calls are TRBV7-2 and TRBJ2-5, with D perhaps being TRBD1 or TRBD2 (6 bases each). The V end was cut by 5 bases, the J end by 4 bases, with 11 bases between. The germline gives CDR1 SGHTA, CDR2 FQGNSA. The CDR3 is 13 residues long. In nucleotides, the CDR3 is TGTGCCAGCAGCATGGGGGGCCCAGAGACCCAGTACTTC. It specifies CASSMGGPETQYF.

This chain links TRBV6-4 with TRBJ2-5; 14 bases map to TRBD2. The DNA end is more similar to TRBJ2-1, so the J call may be wrong. From germline, CDR1 is MRHNA and CDR2 SNTAGT. The CDR3 totals 16 residues. The DNA for the CDR3 is TGTGCCAGCAGTGAAGGACTAGCGGGAGGATACAATGAGCAGTTCTTC. Translated: CASSEGLAGGYNEQFF.

This clonotype rates as medium-sized. The V gene is TRBV7-2, the J gene TRBJ1-4; 9 positions match TRBD1. The CDR3 loop spans 14 amino acids. Germline V gives CDR1 SGHTA, CDR2 FQGNSA. J lost 4 bases, V lost 6 bases, and 3 bases had no gene match. CDR3 DNA: TGTGCCAGCAGTCCGGACAGGGGTAATGAAAAACTGTTTTTT. It encodes CASSPDRGNEKLFF.

In its sample, this clonotype was seen a few times. The CDR3 bases are TGTGCCAGCAGTTCCGGGACTAGCGGAGACAATGAGCAGTTCTTC. Protein: CASSSGTSGDNEQFF. The rearrangement joins TRBV12-3 or TRBV12-4 to TRBJ2-7; 11 nucleotides agree with TRBD2. The J call is uncertain, as TRBJ2-1 better fits the DNA end. The CDR3 covers 15 residues.

To note about this clonotype: The conserved phenylalanine or tryptophan is not found at the CDR3 terminus, so this likely reflects a read error. Because the CDR3's place on the DNA is in doubt, the DNA is left out and the CDR3 is given as listed by TCRdb. The CDR3 sequence is CASSLRVVSSSSVR. V is TRBV7-2 and J is TRBJ2-3. Germline values: CDR1 SGHTA, CDR2 FQGNSA. Both ends counted, the CDR3 spans 14 residues.

This clonotype was seen only a few times. The J gene is TRBJ2-1, the V gene TRBV7-2; D remains ambiguous. V was trimmed by 5 bases and J by 6 bases, leaving 29 bases between them. Germline V gene lookup returns CDR1 SGHTA and CDR2 FQGNSA. The CDR3 runs to 19 residues. DNA of the CDR3: TGTGCCAGCAGCACGCAATCACCGTGGGAACAACGACCCTTCAATGAGCAGTTCTTC. Translated, it gives CASSTQSPWEQRPFNEQFF.

The chain recombines TRBV11-2 with TRBJ2-5; 9 bases are shared with TRBD2. The J call is in doubt because the DNA end fits TRBJ2-1 better. CDR1 and CDR2 from the germline V gene are SGHAT and FQNNGV. The length of the CDR3 is 16 residues. CDR3 residues: CASSLGPAGGYNEQFF. The CDR3 nucleotides are TGTGCCAGCAGCTTAGGTCCAGCGGGAGGTTACAATGAGCAGTTCTTC.

The V and J genes are TRBV24-1 and TRBJ2-5; 11 positions agree with TRBD1. Trimming cost V 3 bases and J 4 bases; bases outside gene matches: 6. Germline CDR1 KGHDR, CDR2 SFDVKD. This CDR3 region has 16 residues. CDR3 in DNA: TGTGCCACCAGTGATCCGGACAGGGGGCTTATAGAGACCCAGTACTTC. Protein product: CATSDPDRGLIETQYF.

This clonotype was counted between two and nine times. The rearrangement uses TRBV12-3 or TRBV12-4 and TRBJ2-4; maybe TRBD1 (6 bases). The assigned J gene may be wrong: the sequence end matches TRBJ2-7 better. The CDR3 totals 12 residues. The CDR3 nucleotides are TGTGCCAGCAGTGGGGGCCCCTACGAGCAGTACTTC. Protein: CASSGGPYEQYF.

This clonotype was seen only once. This chain joins TRBV6-6 and TRBJ2-7; maybe TRBD2 (6 bases). V dropped 0 bases and J dropped 2 bases, with 11 bases sitting between them. The CDR3 is 15 amino acids. Germline loops: CDR1 MNHNY, CDR2 SVGAGI (reference sequence). For the CDR3, the DNA is TGTGCCAGCAGTTACTCTGGCGGAGGGACCTACGAGCAGTACTTC. As protein: CASSYSGGGTYEQYF.

The chain combines TRBV28 with TRBJ1-5, with TRBD1 identical over 7 bases. J gave up 5 bases and V 5 bases, and 3 bases lay outside the gene matches. The CDR3 has 13 amino acids. CDR1 and CDR2 from the germline V gene are MDHEN and SYDVKM. The CDR3 bases are TGTGCCAGCAGTCCCCAGGGGGATCAGCCCCAGCATTTT. Amino acid sequence: CASSPQGDQPQHF.

The chain carries TRBV7-2 and TRBJ2-3; 8 bases line up with TRBD1. The germline gives CDR1 SGHTA, CDR2 FQGNSA. The ends lost 3 bases at V and 5 bases at J; junction bases unmatched: 1. This CDR3 region has 13 residues. This chain's CDR3 is CASSFDRGDTQYF. In DNA, the CDR3 is TGTGCCAGCAGCTTCGACAGGGGAGATACGCAGTATTTT.

The V gene is TRBV12-3 or TRBV12-4, the J gene TRBJ2-7; the match to TRBD2 covers 7 bases. The CDR3 runs 12 residues. Unmatched junction bases numbered 2, after V lost 5 bases and J lost 4 bases. CDR3 DNA sequence: TGTGCCAGCAGTCAGGGACTATACGAGCAGTACTTC. Its protein product is CASSQGLYEQYF.

This clonotype has a count of ten or more. The chain recombines TRBV6-6 with TRBJ2-1, with a possible D match to TRBD1 (5 bases). Near its end, the DNA agrees better with TRBJ2-7, so the J call may be wrong. Germline values: CDR1 MNHNY, CDR2 SVGAGI (reference sequence). CDR3 length equals 13 residues. CDR3 loop: CASSYQPGFEQYF. As DNA, the CDR3 is TGTGCCAGCAGTTACCAACCAGGGTTCGAGCAGTACTTC.

The V call is TRBV27, the J call TRBJ1-1; 10 bases are shared with TRBD1. TRBJ2-7 explains the end of the DNA better; the J call may be wrong. The CDR3 has 16 amino acids. Per germline, CDR1 MNHEY and CDR2 SMNVEV (reference sequence). The CDR3 is CASSHLTGTGVGEQYF. CDR3 coding DNA: TGTGCCAGCAGTCACCTCACCGGGACAGGGGTGGGCGAGCAGTACTTC.

This sequence joins TRBV12-3 or TRBV12-4 and TRBJ2-5, with a possible D match to TRBD2 (5 bases). The better agreement between TRBJ2-7 and the DNA end casts doubt on the J call. This CDR3 has 16 amino acids. CDR3: CASNSSPGKSSYEQYF. In nucleotides, the CDR3 is TGTGCCAGCAATTCTAGTCCGGGGAAAAGCTCCTACGAGCAGTACTTC.

With regard to this clonotype: One end of the junction does not line up with germline, which may come from a read error. The chain combines TRBV7-7 with TRBJ1-1; 10 nucleotides line up with TRBD2. The end of the DNA fits TRBJ2-5 better, so the J call may be wrong. Germline CDR1 SSHAT, CDR2 FNYEAQ (reference sequence). CDR3 length: 15 amino acids. The CDR3 here is CASSLAGGLSETQYF. The CDR3, as DNA: TGTGCTAGCAGCTTAGCGGGGGGCCTGTCAGAGACCCAGTACTTC.

Only a few counts were recorded for this clonotype. The J gene is TRBJ2-5, the V gene TRBV7-6, with D perhaps being TRBD1 or TRBD2 (6 bases each). V lost 5 bases to trimming and J lost 4 bases, with 14 bases between them. The CDR3 totals 14 residues. Per the germline V gene, CDR1 is SGHVS and CDR2 is FNYEAQ. The CDR3 coding sequence is TGTGCCAGCAGCCTAGGAGGGGGAGGAGAGACCCAGTACTTC. It encodes CASSLGGGGETQYF. Together with reference TRBV7-6 and TRBJ2-5, the CDR3 gives the full variable domain: GAGVSQSPRYKVTKRGQDVALRCDPISGHVSLYWYRQALGQGPEFLTYFNYEAQQDKSGLPNDRFSAERPEGSISTLTIQRTEQRDSAMYRCASSLGGGGETQYFGPGTRLLVL.

Note on this clonotype: In this CDR3 the conserved last residue, phenylalanine or tryptophan, is missing, so a read error is likely. It is unclear where the CDR3 begins or ends on the DNA, so no DNA is shown, and the CDR3 is as TCRdb lists it. The chain carries TRBV7-6 and TRBJ2-6; the table gives TRBD1 as D, unverified against the DNA. The CDR3 is 17 residues long, ends included. Germline loops: CDR1 SGHVS, CDR2 FNYEAQ. The CDR3 loop is CASSSGTGVQNEQFFGA.

With regard to this clonotype: In this CDR3 the conserved last residue, phenylalanine or tryptophan, is missing, so a read error is likely. The chain carries TRBV5-4 and TRBJ2-1; 9 bases align to TRBD2. The DNA end lines up better with TRBJ2-5; the J call may be wrong. CDR3 length equals 15 residues. CDR1 and CDR2 from the germline V gene are SGHNT and YYREEE (reference sequence). Written as DNA, the CDR3 is TGTGCCAGCACCCTCTGGCGGGGGGGCGGGGAGACCCAGTACGTC. Translated, it gives CASTLWRGGGETQYV.

This sequence joins TRBV12-3 or TRBV12-4 and TRBJ1-1; D not certain. The V and J ends lost 5 bases and 3 bases respectively, with 10 bases between them. This CDR3 is built from 13 residues. The DNA of the CDR3 is TGTGCCAGCAGTCTGCGAATGGACACTGAAGCTTTCTTT. This encodes CASSLRMDTEAFF.

The chain recombines TRBV9 with TRBJ2-3; 8 bases are a match to TRBD2. This CDR3 region has 16 residues. Unmatched junction bases numbered 5, after V lost 2 bases and J lost 0 bases. In germline, CDR1 is SGDLS, CDR2 YYNGEE. CDR3: CASSVSLAVSTDTQYF. For the CDR3, the DNA is TGTGCCAGCAGCGTGTCACTAGCGGTAAGCACAGATACGCAGTATTTT.

This chain connects TRBV7-6 to TRBJ1-1; no clear D. V was trimmed by 0 bases and J by 4 bases, leaving 6 bases between them. In germline, CDR1 is SGHVS, CDR2 FNYEAQ. The CDR3 sequence is 13 residues long. This chain's CDR3 is CASSLAEPTEAFF. CDR3 coding DNA: TGTGCCAGCAGCTTAGCAGAGCCCACTGAAGCTTTCTTT.